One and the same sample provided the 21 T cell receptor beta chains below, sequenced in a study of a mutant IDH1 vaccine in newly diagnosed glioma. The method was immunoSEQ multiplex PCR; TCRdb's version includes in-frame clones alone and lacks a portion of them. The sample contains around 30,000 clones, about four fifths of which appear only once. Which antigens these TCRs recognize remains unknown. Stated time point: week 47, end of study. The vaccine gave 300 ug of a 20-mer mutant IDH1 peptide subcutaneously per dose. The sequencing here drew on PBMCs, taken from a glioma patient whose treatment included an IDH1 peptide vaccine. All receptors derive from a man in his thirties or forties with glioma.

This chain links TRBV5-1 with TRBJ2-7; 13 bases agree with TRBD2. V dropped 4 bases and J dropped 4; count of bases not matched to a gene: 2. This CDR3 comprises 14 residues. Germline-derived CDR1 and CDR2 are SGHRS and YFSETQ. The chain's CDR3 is CASSPGLAGYEQYF. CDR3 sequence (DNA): TGCGCCAGCAGCCCGGGACTAGCGGGATACGAGCAGTACTTC.

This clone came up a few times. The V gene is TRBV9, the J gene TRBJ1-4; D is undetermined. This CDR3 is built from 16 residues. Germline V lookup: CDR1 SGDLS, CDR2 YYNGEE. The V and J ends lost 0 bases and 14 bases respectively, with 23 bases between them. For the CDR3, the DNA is TGTGCCAGCAGCGTAGCCGACACATTCAAGACGGATCGTCTGTTTTTT. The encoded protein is CASSVADTFKTDRLFF. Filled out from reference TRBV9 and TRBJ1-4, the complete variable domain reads DSGVTQTPKHLITATGQRVTLRCSPRSGDLSVYWYQQSLDQGLQFLIQYYNGEERAKGNILERFSAQQFPDLHSELNLSSLELGDSALYFCASSVADTFKTDRLFFGSGTQLSVL.

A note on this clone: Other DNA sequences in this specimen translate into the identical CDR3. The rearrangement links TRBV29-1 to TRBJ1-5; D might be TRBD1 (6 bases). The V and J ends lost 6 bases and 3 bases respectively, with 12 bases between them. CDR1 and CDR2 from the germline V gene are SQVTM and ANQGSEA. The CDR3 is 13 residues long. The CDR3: CSVRDNYNQPQHF. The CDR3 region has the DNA TGCAGCGTCCGGGACAACTACAATCAGCCCCAGCATTTT.

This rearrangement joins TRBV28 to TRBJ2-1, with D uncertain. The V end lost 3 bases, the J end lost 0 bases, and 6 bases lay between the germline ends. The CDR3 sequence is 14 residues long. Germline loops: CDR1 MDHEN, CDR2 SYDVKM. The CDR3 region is CASSFESSYNEQFF. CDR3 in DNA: TGTGCCAGCAGTTTTGAAAGCTCCTACAATGAGCAGTTCTTC.

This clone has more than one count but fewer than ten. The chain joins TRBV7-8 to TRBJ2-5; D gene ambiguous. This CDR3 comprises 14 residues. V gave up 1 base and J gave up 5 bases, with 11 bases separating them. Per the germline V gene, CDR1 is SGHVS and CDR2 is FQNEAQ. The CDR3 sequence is CASSLDRGFETQYF. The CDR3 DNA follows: TGTGCCAGCAGCTTAGATCGAGGTTTTGAGACCCAGTACTTC.

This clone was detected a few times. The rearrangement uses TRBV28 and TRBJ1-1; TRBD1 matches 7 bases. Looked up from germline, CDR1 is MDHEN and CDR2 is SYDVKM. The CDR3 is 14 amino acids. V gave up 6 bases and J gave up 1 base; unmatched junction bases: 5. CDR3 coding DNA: TGTGCCAGCAGACCAGGGGGAGAGAACACTGAAGCTTTCTTT. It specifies CASRPGGENTEAFF.

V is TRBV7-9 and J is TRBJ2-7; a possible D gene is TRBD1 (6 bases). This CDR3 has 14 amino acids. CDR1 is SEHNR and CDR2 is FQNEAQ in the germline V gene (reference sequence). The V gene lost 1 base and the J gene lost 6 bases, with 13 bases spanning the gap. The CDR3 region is CASSLERGLGEQYF. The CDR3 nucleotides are TGTGCCAGCAGCTTAGAAAGGGGGTTGGGCGAGCAGTACTTC.

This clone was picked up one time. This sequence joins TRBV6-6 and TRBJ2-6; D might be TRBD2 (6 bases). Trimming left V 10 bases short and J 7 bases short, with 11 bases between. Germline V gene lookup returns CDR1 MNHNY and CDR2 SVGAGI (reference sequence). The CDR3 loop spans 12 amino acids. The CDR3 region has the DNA TGTGCCACGGGACTTTCCGCCAACGTCCTGACTTTC. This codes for CATGLSANVLTF.

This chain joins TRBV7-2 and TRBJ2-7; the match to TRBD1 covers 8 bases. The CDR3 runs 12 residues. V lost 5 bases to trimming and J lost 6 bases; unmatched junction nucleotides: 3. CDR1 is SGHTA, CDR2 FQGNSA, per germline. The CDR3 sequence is CASSPTGGEQYF. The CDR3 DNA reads TGTGCCAGCAGCCCCACAGGGGGCGAGCAGTACTTC.

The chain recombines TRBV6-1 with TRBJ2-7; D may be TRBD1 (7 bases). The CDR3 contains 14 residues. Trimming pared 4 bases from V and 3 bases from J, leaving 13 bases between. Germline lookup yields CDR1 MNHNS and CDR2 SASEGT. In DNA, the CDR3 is TGTGCCAGCAGTGGGAGGGACAGAAGCTACGAGCAGTACTTC. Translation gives CASSGRDRSYEQYF.

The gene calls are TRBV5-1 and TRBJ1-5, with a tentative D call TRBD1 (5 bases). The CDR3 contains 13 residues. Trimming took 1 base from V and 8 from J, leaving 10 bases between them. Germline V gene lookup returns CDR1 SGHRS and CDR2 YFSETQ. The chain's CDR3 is CASSLSGRKPQHF. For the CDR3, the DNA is TGCGCCAGCAGCTTGTCAGGGAGAAAGCCCCAGCATTTT.

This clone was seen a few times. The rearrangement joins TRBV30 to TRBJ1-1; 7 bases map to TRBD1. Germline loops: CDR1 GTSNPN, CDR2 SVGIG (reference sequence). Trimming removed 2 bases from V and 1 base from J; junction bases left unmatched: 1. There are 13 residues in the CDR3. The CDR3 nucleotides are TGTGCCTGGAGTAACAGGGGGAACACTGAAGCTTTCTTT. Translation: CAWSNRGNTEAFF.

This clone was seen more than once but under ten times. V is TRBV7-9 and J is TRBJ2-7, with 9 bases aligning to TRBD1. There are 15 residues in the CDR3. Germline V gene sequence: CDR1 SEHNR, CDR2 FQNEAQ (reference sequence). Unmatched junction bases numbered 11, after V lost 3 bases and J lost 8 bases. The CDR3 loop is CASSFLAGQGDKQYF. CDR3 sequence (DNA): TGTGCCAGCAGCTTCTTGGCGGGACAGGGCGATAAGCAGTACTTC.

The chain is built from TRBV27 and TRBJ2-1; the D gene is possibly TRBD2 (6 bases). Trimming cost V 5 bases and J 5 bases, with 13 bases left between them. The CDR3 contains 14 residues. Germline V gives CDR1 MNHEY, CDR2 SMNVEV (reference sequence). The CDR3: CASSPSGDHNEQFF. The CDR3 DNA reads TGTGCCAGCAGTCCTTCGGGGGACCACAATGAGCAGTTCTTC.

The DNA of the CDR3 is TGCGCCAGCAGCCAAGATTTGGGCCAGGGATTAAACTACGAGCAGTACTTC. Translating gives CASSQDLGQGLNYEQYF. This chain uses TRBV4-3 with TRBJ2-7; a weak D match, TRBD1 (5 bases). The CDR3 length is 17 residues. Trimming removed 0 bases from V and 3 bases from J, with 18 bases in between. The V gene's germline CDR1 is LGHNA and CDR2 YSLEER.

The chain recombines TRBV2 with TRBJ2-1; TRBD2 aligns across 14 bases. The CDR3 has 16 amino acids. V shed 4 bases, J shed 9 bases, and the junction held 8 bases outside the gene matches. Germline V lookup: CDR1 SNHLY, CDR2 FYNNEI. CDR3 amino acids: CASSVGTSGSGGEQFF. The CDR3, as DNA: TGTGCCAGCAGTGTGGGGACTAGCGGGAGCGGAGGTGAGCAGTTCTTC.

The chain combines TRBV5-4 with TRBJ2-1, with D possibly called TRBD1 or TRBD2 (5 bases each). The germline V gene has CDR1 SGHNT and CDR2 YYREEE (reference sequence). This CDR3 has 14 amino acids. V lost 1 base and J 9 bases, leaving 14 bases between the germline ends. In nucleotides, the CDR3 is TGTGCCAGCAGCTTGAGGGGACGCAGGTTTGAGCAGTTCTTC. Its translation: CASSLRGRRFEQFF.

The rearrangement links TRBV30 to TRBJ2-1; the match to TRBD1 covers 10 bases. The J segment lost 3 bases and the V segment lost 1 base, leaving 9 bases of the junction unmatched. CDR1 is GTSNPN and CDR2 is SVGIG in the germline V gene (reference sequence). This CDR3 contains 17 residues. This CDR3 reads CAWSEDRGLGVYNEQFF. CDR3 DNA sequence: TGTGCCTGGAGTGAAGACAGGGGGCTTGGGGTCTACAATGAGCAGTTCTTC. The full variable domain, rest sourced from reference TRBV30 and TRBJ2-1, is SQTIHQWPATLVQPVGSPLSLECTVEGTSNPNLYWYRQAAGRGLQLLFYSVGIGQISSEVPQNLSASRPQDRQFILSSKKLLLSDSGFYLCAWSEDRGLGVYNEQFFGPGTRLTVL.

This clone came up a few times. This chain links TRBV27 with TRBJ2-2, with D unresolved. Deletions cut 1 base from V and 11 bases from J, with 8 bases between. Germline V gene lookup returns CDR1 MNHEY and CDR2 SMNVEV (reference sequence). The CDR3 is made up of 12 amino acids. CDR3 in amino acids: CASSLYGGELFF. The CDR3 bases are TGTGCCAGCAGTTTATATGGTGGAGAGCTGTTTTTT.

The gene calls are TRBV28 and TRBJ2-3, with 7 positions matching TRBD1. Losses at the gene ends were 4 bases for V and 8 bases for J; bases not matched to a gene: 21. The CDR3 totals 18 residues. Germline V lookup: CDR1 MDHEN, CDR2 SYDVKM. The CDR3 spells CASSSLGRGQLHTGTQYF. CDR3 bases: TGTGCCAGCAGTTCCTTGGGCCGGGGACAGCTACACACGGGTACGCAGTATTTT.

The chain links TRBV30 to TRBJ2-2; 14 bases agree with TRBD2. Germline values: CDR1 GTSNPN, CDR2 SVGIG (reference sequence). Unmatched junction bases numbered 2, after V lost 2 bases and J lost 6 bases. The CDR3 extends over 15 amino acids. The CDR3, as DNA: TGTGCCTGGAGTCGGACTAGCGGGGGGTCCGGGGAGCTGTTTTTT. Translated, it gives CAWSRTSGGSGELFF.